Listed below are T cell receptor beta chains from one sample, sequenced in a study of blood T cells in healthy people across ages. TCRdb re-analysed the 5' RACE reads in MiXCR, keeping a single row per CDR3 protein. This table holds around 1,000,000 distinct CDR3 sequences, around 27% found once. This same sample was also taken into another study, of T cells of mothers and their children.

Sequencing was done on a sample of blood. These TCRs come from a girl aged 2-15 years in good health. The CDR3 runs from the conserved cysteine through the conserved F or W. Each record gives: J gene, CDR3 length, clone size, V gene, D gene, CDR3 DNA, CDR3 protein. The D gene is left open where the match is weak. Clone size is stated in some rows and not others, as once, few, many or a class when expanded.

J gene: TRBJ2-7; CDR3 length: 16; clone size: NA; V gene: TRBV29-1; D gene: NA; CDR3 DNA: TGCAGCGTTGAAGCCTCTACAGAAGGCAAAAACTACGAGCAGTACTTC; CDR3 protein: CSVEASTEGKNYEQYF
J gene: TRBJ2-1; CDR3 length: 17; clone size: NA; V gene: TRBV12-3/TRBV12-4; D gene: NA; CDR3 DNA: TGTGCCAGCAGTTTTGGTTCGTGGCAGGGGCTCGAAAATGAGCAGTTCTTC; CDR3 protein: CASSFGSWQGLENEQFF
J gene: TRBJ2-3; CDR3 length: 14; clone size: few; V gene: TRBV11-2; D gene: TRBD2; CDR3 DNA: TGTGCCAGCAGCTTTGGGGGGGGATCTGATACGCAGTATTTT; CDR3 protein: CASSFGGGSDTQYF
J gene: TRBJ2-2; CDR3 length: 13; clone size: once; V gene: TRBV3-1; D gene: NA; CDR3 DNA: TGTGCCAGCCTGCATGGGGACACCGGGGAGCTGTTTTTT; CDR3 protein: CASLHGDTGELFF
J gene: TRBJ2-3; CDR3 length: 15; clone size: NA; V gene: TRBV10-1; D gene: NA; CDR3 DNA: TGCGCCAGCAGTTATCGACTGGAGGGCACAGATACGCAGTATTTT; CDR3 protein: CASSYRLEGTDTQYF
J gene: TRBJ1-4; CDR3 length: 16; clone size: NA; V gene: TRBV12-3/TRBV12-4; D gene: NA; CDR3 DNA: TGTGCCAGCAGTTCCCTAGACAGCGGCGCTAATGAAAAACTGTTTTTT; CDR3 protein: CASSSLDSGANEKLFF
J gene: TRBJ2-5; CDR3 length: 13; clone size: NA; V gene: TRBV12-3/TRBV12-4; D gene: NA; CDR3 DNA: TGTGCCAGCAGCGATTCCAGGGGCGGGACCCAGTACTTC; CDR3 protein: CASSDSRGGTQYF
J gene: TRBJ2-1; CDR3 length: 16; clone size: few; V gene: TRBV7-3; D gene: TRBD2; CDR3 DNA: TGTGCCAGCAGCTTAATAGCGGGAGAAAAGGGCAATGAGCAGTTCTTC; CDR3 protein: CASSLIAGEKGNEQFF
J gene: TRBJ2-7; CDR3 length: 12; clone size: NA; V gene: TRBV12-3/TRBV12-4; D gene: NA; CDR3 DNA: TGTGCCAGCAGTTTAGAGGAAGGGCATCTGTACTTC; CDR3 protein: CASSLEEGHLYF
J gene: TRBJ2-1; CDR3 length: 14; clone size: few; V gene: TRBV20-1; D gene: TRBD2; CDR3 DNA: TGCAGTGCTGAGCGGGAGGTCTCCTACAATGAGCAGTTCTTC; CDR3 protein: CSAEREVSYNEQFF
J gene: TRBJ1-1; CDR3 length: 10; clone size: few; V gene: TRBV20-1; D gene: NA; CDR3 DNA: TGCAGTGCTACCTACACTGAAGCTTTCTTT; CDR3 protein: CSATYTEAFF
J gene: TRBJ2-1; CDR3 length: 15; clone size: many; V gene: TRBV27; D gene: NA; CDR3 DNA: TGTGCCAGCAGTTTAGGGCAGGGACCTTACAATGAGCAGTTCTTC; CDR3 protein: CASSLGQGPYNEQFF
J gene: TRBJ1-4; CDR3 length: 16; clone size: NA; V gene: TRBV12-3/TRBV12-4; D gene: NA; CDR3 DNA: TGTGCCAGCAGTTTAGCGGCTACAGAAGGCGGTGAAAAACTGTTTTTT; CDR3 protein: CASSLAATEGGEKLFF
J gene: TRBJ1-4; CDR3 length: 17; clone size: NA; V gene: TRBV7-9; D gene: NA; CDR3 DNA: TGTGCCAGCACCCCTCGCTCGCCTGATGCAACTAATGAAAAACTGTTTTTT; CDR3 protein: CASTPRSPDATNEKLFF
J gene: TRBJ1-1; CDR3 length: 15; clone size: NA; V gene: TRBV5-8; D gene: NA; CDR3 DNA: TGTGCCAGCAGCTTGTGGAAGAGGTCGGACACTGAAGCTTTCTTT; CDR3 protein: CASSLWKRSDTEAFF
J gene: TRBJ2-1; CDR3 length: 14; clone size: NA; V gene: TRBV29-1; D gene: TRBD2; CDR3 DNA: TGCAGCTCAGACGGGCTAGCGGGAGGTTTTGAGCAGTTCTTC; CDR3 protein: CSSDGLAGGFEQFF
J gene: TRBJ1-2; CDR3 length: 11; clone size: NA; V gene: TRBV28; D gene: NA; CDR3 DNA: TGTGCCAGCAGACAGGAGGAGGGCTACACCTTC; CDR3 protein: CASRQEEGYTF
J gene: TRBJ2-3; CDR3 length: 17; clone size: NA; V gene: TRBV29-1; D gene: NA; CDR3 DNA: TGCAGCGTTGAAGATCCCAAGGGGACACGAGACACAGATACGCAGTATTTT; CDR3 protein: CSVEDPKGTRDTDTQYF
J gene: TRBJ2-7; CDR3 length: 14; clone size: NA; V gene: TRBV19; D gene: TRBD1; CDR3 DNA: TGTGCCAGTTCTCGGACAGGAGAACTTTACGAGCAGTACTTC; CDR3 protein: CASSRTGELYEQYF
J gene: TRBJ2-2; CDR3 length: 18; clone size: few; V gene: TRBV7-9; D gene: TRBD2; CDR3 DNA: TGTGCCAGCAGCTTCCCCCCTAGCGGGGGGCTGAACACCGGGGAGCTGTTTTTT; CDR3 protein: CASSFPPSGGLNTGELFF
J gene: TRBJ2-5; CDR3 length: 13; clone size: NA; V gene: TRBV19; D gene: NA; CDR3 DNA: TGTGCCAGTAGTACTCAACTCCAAGGGACCCAGTACTTC; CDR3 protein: CASSTQLQGTQYF
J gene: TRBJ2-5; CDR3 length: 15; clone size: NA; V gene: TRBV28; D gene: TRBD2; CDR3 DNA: TGTGCCAGCAGTTTATCCAGCGGGGGGGCGGGGACCCAGTACTTC; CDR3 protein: CASSLSSGGAGTQYF
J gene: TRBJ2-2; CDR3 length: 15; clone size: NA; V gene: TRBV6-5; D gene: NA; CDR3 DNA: TGTGCCAGCATGGCCTCGGGGTCGTTCACCGGGGAGCTGTTTTTT; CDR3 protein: CASMASGSFTGELFF
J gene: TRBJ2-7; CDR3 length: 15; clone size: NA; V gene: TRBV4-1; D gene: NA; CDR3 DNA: TGCGCCAGCAGCCAGGTCGAGGGAGGAATGGGGGAGCAGTACTTC; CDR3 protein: CASSQVEGGMGEQYF
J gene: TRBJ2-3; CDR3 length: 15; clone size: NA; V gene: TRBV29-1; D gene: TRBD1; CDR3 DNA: TGCAGCGTAAACGGGGGACAGGGCCCTACAGATACGCAGTATTTT; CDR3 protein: CSVNGGQGPTDTQYF
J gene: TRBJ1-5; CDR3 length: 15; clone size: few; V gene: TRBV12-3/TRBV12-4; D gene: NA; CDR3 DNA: TGTGCCAGCATCGATGGAGTCAGCCCGAATCAGCCCCAGCATTTT; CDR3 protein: CASIDGVSPNQPQHF
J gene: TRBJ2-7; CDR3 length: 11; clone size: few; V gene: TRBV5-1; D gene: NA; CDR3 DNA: TGCGCCAGCGGAGAGTCCTACGAGCAGTACTTC; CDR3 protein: CASGESYEQYF
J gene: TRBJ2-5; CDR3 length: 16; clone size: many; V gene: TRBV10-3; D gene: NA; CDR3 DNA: TGTGCCATCACCCTCATTGGTCTGCAACAGTGGGAGACCCAGTACTTC; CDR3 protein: CAITLIGLQQWETQYF
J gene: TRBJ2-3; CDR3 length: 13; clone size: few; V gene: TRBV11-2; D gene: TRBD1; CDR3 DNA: TGTGCCAGCAGATCAGGACAGGCAGATACGCAGTATTTT; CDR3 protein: CASRSGQADTQYF
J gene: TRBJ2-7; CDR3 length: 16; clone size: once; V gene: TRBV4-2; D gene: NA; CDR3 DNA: TGTGCCAGCAGCCAAGATCTAAGTTTAGTCATATACGAGCAGTACTTC; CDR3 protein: CASSQDLSLVIYEQYF
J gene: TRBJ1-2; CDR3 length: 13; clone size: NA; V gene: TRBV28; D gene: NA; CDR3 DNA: TGTGCCAGCAGTTTAAATCCCAGCGGGGGCTACACCTTC; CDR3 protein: CASSLNPSGGYTF
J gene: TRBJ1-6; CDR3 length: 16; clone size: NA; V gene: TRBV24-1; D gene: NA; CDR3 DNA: TGTGCCACCAGTGATTTGCAAAGGGTCGGTAATTCACCCCTCCACTTT; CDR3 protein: CATSDLQRVGNSPLHF
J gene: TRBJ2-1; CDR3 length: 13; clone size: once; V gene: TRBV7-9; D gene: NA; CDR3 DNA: TGTGCCAGCGTAAGTCTCATAAGCGGTGAGCAGTTCTTC; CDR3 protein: CASVSLISGEQFF
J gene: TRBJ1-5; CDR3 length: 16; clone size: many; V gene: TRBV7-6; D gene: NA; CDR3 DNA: TGTGCCAGCAGCTTAGTTGGGGGTGGTAGCAATCAGCCCCAGCATTTT; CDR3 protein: CASSLVGGGSNQPQHF
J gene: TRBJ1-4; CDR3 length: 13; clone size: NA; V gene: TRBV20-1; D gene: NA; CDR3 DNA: TGCAGTGCTACGGACACAACTAATGAAAAACTGTTTTTT; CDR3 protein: CSATDTTNEKLFF
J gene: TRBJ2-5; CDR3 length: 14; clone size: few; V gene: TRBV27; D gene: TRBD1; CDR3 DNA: TGTGCCAGCCGCAAGGACAGGTACCAAGAGACCCAGTACTTC; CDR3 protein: CASRKDRYQETQYF
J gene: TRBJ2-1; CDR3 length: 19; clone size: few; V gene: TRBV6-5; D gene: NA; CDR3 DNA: TGTGCCAGCAGTTTGGTGGGGCGGGGAAACCTGTATACCTACAATGAGCAGTTCTTC; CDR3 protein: CASSLVGRGNLYTYNEQFF
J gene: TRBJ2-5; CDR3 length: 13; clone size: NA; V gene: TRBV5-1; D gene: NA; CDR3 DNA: TGCACCAGTCTGGACAGACCCAAAGAGACCCAGTACTTC; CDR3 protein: CTSLDRPKETQYF
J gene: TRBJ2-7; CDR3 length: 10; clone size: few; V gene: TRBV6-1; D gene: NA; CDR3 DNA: TGTGCCAGCCTTCTAACCGAGCAGTACTTC; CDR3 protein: CASLLTEQYF
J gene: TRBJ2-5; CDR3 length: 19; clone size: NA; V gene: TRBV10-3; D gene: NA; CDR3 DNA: TGTGCCATCAGTGATCGGTTGGGGGCCGGCCAATTGGGCAAAGAGACCCAGTACTTC; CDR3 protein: CAISDRLGAGQLGKETQYF
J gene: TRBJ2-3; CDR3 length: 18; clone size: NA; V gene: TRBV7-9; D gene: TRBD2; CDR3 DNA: TGTGCCAGCAGCCCCCGACTGAGCGAGCGGGGGGTAGAAGATACGCAGTATTTT; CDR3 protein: CASSPRLSERGVEDTQYF
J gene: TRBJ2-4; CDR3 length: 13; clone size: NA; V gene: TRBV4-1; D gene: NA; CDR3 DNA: TGCGCCAGCAGCCAAGGTGGCCAAAACATTCAGTACTTC; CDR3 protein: CASSQGGQNIQYF
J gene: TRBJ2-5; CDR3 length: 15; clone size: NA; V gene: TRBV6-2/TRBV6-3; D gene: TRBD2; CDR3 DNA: TGTGCCAGCAGTTACTCGGTGGGGGGGAGAGAGACCCAGTACTTC; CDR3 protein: CASSYSVGGRETQYF
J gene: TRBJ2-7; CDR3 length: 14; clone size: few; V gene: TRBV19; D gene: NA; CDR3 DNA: TGTGCCAGTAGTGACCAGGGGTCCTCGGGCGAGCAGTACTTC; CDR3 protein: CASSDQGSSGEQYF
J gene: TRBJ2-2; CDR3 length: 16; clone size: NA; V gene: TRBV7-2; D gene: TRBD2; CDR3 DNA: TGTGCCAGCAGCTTAGGCAGCGGGGGGGTTACCGGGGAGCTGTTTTTT; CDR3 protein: CASSLGSGGVTGELFF
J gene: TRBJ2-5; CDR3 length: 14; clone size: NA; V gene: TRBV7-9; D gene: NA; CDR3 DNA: TGTGCCAGCAGCTTAGGGACAGTAAAAGAGACCCAGTACTTC; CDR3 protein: CASSLGTVKETQYF